This T cell receptor (beta chain) is drawn from a study of blood T cell repertoires in COVID-19 (dated by TCRdb to 2018 to 2021). General notes on the study: Samples from collaborators originated in the United States, Italy and Spain and spanned both the acute and convalescent phases of COVID-19. The material from the prospective study consisted of cDNA or gDNA derived from T cells, B-cell-depleted T cells, or PBMCs. Subjects who had been exposed to COVID-19, were actively infected with it, or had recovered from it provided the deeply sampled blood TCRbeta repertoires that made up the dataset. The samples were drawn from the first 160 participants of the ongoing ImmuneRACE study and from some 1,300 subjects provided by 6 global collaborators. The sample metadata nearly always contained a de-identified subject ID, COVID-19 status, age in years and sex. The repertoires were made available in a free public database intended to serve as a resource for research on the immune response to SARS-CoV-2. Where available, HLA class I and class II types were taken from metadata supplied by the sample provider and were not determined by assay-based typing.

The immunoSEQ Assay, a bias-controlled multiplex PCR, was used to amplify TCRbeta CDR3 regions from genomic DNA. As for the original processing: Within the assay, amplification of reference gene primers was used to estimate how many nucleated cells each sample contained. Sequence reads were collapsed and filtered to measure the absolute abundance of every unique TCRbeta CDR3 rearrangement. For each sample, productive Simpson clonality was calculated as the square root of Simpson's diversity index across productive rearrangements. In TCRdb, the immuneACCESS table is reduced to in-frame sequences with V and J assigned. These tables do not hold every clone; where another copy was compared, an unresolved V gene accounts for under half, and the others remain unexplained. D and trimming come from the DNA, and the V and J calls and clone size come from that table. The sample contains some 500,000 clones, 88% of them found a single time. Roughly 1.9% of the sample is in the top ten clones.

A word on this clone: What this receptor recognizes is not known. At one end the junction does not follow the germline gene, possibly because of a read error.

What the work shows at the level of the full study, not this receptor alone: How much clinical and demographic metadata was included differed by source and by participant, and the metadata was provided uncurated.

Enrolling through a virtual design, the prospective study's participants ranged in age from about 18 to 100 years and lived across more than 20 United States geographic areas. In the prospective study, cohorts were assigned on the basis of participant-reported clinical history obtained from a screening survey and a study questionnaire. ImmuneRACE Cohort 3 recovered participants were defined by two consecutive negative NP/OP PCR tests, healthcare professional clearance, or symptom resolution. In the prospective study, mobile phlebotomists collected whole blood, serum and a nasopharyngeal or oropharyngeal swab from each participant. Participants in the prospective study had the option to provide additional blood draws and questionnaires over a roughly 2-month period. Blood samples from the prospective study were shipped frozen or at room temperature prior to DNA extraction. The CDR1 and CDR2 encoded by the germline V gene (reference sequence) are SEHNR and FQNEAQ. Taken from cysteine to phenylalanine, the CDR3 has 11 residues. This entry keeps only the CDR3 DNA: 33 bases, framed from base 1.

Sequenced material: PBMCs or T cells enriched from blood (not recorded which). This clonotype was obtained from a woman between 40 and 50 years old who had recovered from COVID-19. The rearranged chain carries TRBV7-9 and TRBJ2-5, with no confidently assigned D gene. The CDR3 reads as follows: CASSLNQYLDF. The DNA sequence reads TGTGCCAGCAGCTTAAATCAGTACCTCGACTTC.